The clone carrying this T cell receptor beta chain has a handful of counts. The CDR3 has 17 amino acids. Germline V lookup: CDR1 SGHRS, CDR2 YFSETQ. Losses at the gene ends were 4 bases for V and 4 bases for J; bases not matched to a gene: 10. In TCRdb, the RT-PCR reads were re-called with MiXCR into one record per CDR3 protein. The sample records about 960,000 distinct CDR3 sequences, more than 15% being singletons. The sample belongs to a study of patients and donors after allogeneic stem cell transplantation. The receptor was isolated from a human donor who was either an allogeneic HSCT recipient or a stem cell or donor lymphocyte infusion donor (not recorded which). It is not recorded whose cells these are; they may come from a transplant donor. The chain is built from TRBV5-1 and TRBJ2-1; 11 nucleotides agree with TRBD2. Sequencing input: blood, either unsorted or a sorted T cell fraction (not recorded which). The CDR3 sequence: CASSELPGTSGYNEQFF. CDR3 DNA: TGCGCCAGCAGCGAACTCCCCGGGACTAGCGGTTACAATGAGCAGTTCTTC.